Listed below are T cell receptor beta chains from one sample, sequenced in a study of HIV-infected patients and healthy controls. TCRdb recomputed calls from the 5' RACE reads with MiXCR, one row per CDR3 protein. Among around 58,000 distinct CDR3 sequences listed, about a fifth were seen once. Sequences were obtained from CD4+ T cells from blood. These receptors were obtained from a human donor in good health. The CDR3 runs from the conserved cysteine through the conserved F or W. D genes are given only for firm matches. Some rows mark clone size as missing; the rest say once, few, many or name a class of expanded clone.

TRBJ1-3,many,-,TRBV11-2,TGTGCCAGCAGCCGCAGGGGATCGTCGGGAAACACCATATATTTT,CASSRRGSSGNTIYF
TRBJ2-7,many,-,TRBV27,TGTGCCAGCAGTCCAGGAGGCCCCTACGAGCAGTACTTC,CASSPGGPYEQYF
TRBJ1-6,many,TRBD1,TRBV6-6,TGTGCCAGCAGTGGGAGGGACAGGGGATCCTATAATTCACCCCTCCACTTT,CASSGRDRGSYNSPLHF
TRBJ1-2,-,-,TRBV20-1,TGCAGTGCCGTGGGGGGCGGCGCCTATGGCTACACCTTC,CSAVGGGAYGYTF
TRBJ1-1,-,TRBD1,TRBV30,TGTGCCTGGAGTGTAATCAGGGGGAAAGGGGCTTTCTTT,CAWSVIRGKGAFF
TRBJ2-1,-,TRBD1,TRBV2,TGTGCCAGCAGGGGGGACAGGGGGCAATACAATGAGCAGTTCTTC,CASRGDRGQYNEQFF
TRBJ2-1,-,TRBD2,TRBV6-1,TGTGCCAGCAGTGAACTTTATCCGAGCCGCGGGGGGGCTAGGAATGAGCAGTTCTTC,CASSELYPSRGGARNEQFF
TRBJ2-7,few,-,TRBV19,TGTGCCAGTAGTCCATCCACGGGACTGGTCTACGAGCAGTACTTC,CASSPSTGLVYEQYF
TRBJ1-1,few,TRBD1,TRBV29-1,TGCAGCGTTGAAGGGAGGACAGGGCGAACTGAAGCTTTCTTT,CSVEGRTGRTEAFF
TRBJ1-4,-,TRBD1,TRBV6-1,TGTGCCAGCAGAGCTTTGACAGGGATGTCGACTAATGAAAAACTGTTTTTT,CASRALTGMSTNEKLFF
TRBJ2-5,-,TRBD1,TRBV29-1,TGCAGCGCCGGGACAGGGTACCAAGAGACCCAGTACTTC,CSAGTGYQETQYF
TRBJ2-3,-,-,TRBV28,TGTGCCAGCAGTATGAGAAACAGGGAGGATACGCAGTATTTT,CASSMRNREDTQYF
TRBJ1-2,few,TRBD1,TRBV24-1,TGTGCCACCAGTGCCTGGGACAGGGGAAACTATGGCTACACCTTC,CATSAWDRGNYGYTF
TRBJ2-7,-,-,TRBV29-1,TGCAGCGTTGAAGGTCAGAACCCCTACGAGCAGTACTTC,CSVEGQNPYEQYF
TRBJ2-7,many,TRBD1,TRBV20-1,TGCAGTGCCCCCCGTAACCAACAGGGGATCAACGAGCAGTACTTC,CSAPRNQQGINEQYF
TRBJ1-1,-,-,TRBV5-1,TGCGCCAGCAGCTTGGGGGGCAGTTTGAACACTGAAGCTTTCTTT,CASSLGGSLNTEAFF
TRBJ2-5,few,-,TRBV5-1,TGCGCCAGCAGCTTGGGGCCTCAAGAGACCCAGTACTTC,CASSLGPQETQYF
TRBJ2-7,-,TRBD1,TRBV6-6,TGTGCCAGCAGTGCCGGACAGGGGGGGACCTACGAGCAGTACTTC,CASSAGQGGTYEQYF
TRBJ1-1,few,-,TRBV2,TGTGCCAGCACGAAACAGGGCCCGGAGACTGAAGCTTTCTTT,CASTKQGPETEAFF
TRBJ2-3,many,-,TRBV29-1,TGCAGCGTTGTTGTCCAGATAGATACGCAGTATTTT,CSVVVQIDTQYF
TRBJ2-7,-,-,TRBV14,TGTGCCAGCAGCCGCGGGACCCTAAGCTACGAGCAGTACTTC,CASSRGTLSYEQYF
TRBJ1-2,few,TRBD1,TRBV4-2,TGTGCCAGCAGCCAAATGACAGGGGCCTATGGCTACACCTTC,CASSQMTGAYGYTF
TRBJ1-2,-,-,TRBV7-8,TGTGCCAGCAGCCCAGAGGGGGGGCGCGACTATGGCTACACCTTC,CASSPEGGRDYGYTF
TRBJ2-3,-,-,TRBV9,TGTGCCAGCAGCGTAGGGCCGTCAGATACGCAGTATTTT,CASSVGPSDTQYF
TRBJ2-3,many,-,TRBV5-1,TGCGCCAGCAGCTTGGAGGGGCCCCCGGATACGCAGTATTTT,CASSLEGPPDTQYF
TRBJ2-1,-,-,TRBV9,TGTGCCAGCAGTGAGATGATCGGCTCCTACAATGAGCAGTTCTTC,CASSEMIGSYNEQFF
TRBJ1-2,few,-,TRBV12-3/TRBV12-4,TGTGCCACCCGGGCCTCTACTAGGTATGGCTACACCTTC,CATRASTRYGYTF
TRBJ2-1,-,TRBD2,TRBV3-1,TGTGCCAGCAGCCAAGGGGCCCCTCGGCTAGCGGGAGTTTTGAGTCCCTACAATGAGCAGTTCTTC,CASSQGAPRLAGVLSPYNEQFF
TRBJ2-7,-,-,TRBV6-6,TGTGCCAGCAGTTACCGGCACGGACCCTCCTACGAGCAGTACTTC,CASSYRHGPSYEQYF
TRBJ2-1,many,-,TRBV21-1,TGTGCCAGCAGCAAAGCGGACTTCACCAATGAGCAGTTCTTC,CASSKADFTNEQFF
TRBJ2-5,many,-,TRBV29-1,TGCAGCGTTGTTCCTCGAGAGACCCAGTACTTC,CSVVPRETQYF
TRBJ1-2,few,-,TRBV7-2,TGTGCCAGCAGCCCGAACCAGGGGAGCTATGGCTACACCTTC,CASSPNQGSYGYTF
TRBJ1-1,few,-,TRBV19,TGTGCCAGTAGTCCCTCCACGGGAGTCACTGAAGCTTTCTTT,CASSPSTGVTEAFF
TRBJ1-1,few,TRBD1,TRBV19,TGTGCCAGTGACAGGGGGCGGATCATGAACACTGAAGCTTTCTTT,CASDRGRIMNTEAFF
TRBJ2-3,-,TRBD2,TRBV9,TGTGCCAGCAGCGTAGGAGGGACTAGCGGGATTTATACGCAGTATTTT,CASSVGGTSGIYTQYF
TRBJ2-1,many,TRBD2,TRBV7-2,TGTGCCAGCAGCGTCCTTGGGGCGGGGGGTCAGAATGAGCAGTTCTTC,CASSVLGAGGQNEQFF
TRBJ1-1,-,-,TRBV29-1,TGCAGCGTTGCCGGGACGGGGGTAGCTTTCTTT,CSVAGTGVAFF
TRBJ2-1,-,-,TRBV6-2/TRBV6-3,TGTGCCAGCAGTTTCGAGGCTAATACCTACAATGAGCAGTTCTTC,CASSFEANTYNEQFF
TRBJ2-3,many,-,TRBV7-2,TGTGCCAGCAGCGCGAACAGCGATACGCAGTATTTT,CASSANSDTQYF
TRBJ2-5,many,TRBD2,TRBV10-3,TGTGCCATCAGTGAAAACCTAGCGGGAGAAGAGACCCAGTACTTC,CAISENLAGEETQYF
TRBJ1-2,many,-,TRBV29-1,TGCAGCGTGGGCGGGGGCGCAGGCTATGGCTACACCTTC,CSVGGGAGYGYTF
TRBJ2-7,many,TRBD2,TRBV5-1,TGCGCCAGCAGCACCGGACTAGCTCGGTACTTC,CASSTGLARYF
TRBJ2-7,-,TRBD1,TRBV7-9,TGTGCCAGCAGGAAGGGACAGGGAAGCTACGAGCAGTACTTC,CASRKGQGSYEQYF
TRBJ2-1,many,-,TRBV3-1,TGTGCCAGCAGCCAGAGGGGCGGGATCACCTACAATGAGCAGTTCTTC,CASSQRGGITYNEQFF
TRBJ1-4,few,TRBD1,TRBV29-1,TGCAGCGCCGGAAGGGACAGCTCCAATGAAAAACTGTTTTTT,CSAGRDSSNEKLFF
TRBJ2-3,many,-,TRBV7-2,TGTGCCAGCAGCCAAGCCGAGCGTCGGGATACGCAGTATTTT,CASSQAERRDTQYF
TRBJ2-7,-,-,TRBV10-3,TGTGCCATCAGTGTCCAGGGTGGATCTCGGGAGCAGTACTTC,CAISVQGGSREQYF
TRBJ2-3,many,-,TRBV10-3,TGTGCCATCAGTGAGGAGGCATCAGATACGCAGTATTTT,CAISEEASDTQYF
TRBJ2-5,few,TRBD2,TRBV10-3,TGTGCCATCAGTGAGTCGACTCGTACTAGCGGGAGTAGAGAGACCCAGTACTTC,CAISESTRTSGSRETQYF
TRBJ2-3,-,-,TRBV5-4,TGTGCCAGCACAGACAGGCCTTTAGGCACAGATACGCAGTATTTT,CASTDRPLGTDTQYF
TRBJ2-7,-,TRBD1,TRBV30,TGTGCCTGGAGTCCAGGGGGCTACGAGCAGTACTTC,CAWSPGGYEQYF
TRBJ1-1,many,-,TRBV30,TGTGCCTGGAGGACCCGGGCCGCCACTGAAGCTTTCTTT,CAWRTRAATEAFF
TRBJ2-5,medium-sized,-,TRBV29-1,TGCAGCGCAAGACGGGACATACAAGAGACCCAGTACTTC,CSARRDIQETQYF
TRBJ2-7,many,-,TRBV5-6,TGTGCCAGCAGCTTGTGGGGGGCCATCTACGAGCAGTACTTC,CASSLWGAIYEQYF
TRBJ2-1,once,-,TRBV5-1,TGCGCCAGCAGGGGTTTGACGGGGGCCTACAATGAGCAGTTCTTC,CASRGLTGAYNEQFF